The rows below give T cell receptor beta chains drawn from one sample of a study of T cells in localized non-small cell lung cancer. Method: immunoSEQ multiplex PCR; TCRdb's copy keeps in-frame clones and lacks some. The sample lists about 20,000 clones, around 86% occurring once. Sequencing was performed on PBMCs, taken before any cancer treatment. These TCRs come from a man aged 40-75 years with stage II squamous cell lung carcinoma. Each CDR3 is given with its conserved first and last residue. A D gene is named only where the DNA matches it firmly. The size of a clone is reported for some rows only, either as once, few or many, or as a class for expanded clones.

J,D,size,length,V,DNA,CDR3
TRBJ2-3,-,-,15,TRBV11-2,TGTGCCAGCAGCACCCATGCGGACAGCACAGATACGCAGTATTTT,CASSTHADSTDTQYF
TRBJ2-7,-,few,13,TRBV10-3,TGTGCCATCTCCAGGGACCAGACAAACGAGCAGTACTTC,CAISRDQTNEQYF
TRBJ1-2,TRBD1,-,15,TRBV6-5,TGTGCCAGCAGTTACTCGACGGGACAGCCCTATGGCTACACCTTC,CASSYSTGQPYGYTF
TRBJ2-6,-,-,16,TRBV4-3,TGCGCCAGCAGCCAAGACAAGGGACCTGGGGCCAACGTCCTGACTTTC,CASSQDKGPGANVLTF
TRBJ2-3,-,-,13,TRBV10-3,TGTGCCATCAGTGAGTACGGCACAGATACGCAGTATTTT,CAISEYGTDTQYF
TRBJ1-2,-,few,14,TRBV2,TGTGCCAGCAGTCCTCCGGGGAGGATCTATGGCTACACCTTC,CASSPPGRIYGYTF
TRBJ2-4,TRBD1,-,13,TRBV5-1,TGCGCCAGCAGCCCGGACAGGGTAAACATTCAGTACTTC,CASSPDRVNIQYF
TRBJ2-7,-,-,15,TRBV7-8,TGTGCCAGCAGCTTGGCCCCCGGAACGACCTACGAGCAGTACTTC,CASSLAPGTTYEQYF
TRBJ1-1,TRBD1,-,17,TRBV19,TGTGCCAGTAAAATTGGGAAGACAGGGATGAAACACACTGAAGCTTTCTTT,CASKIGKTGMKHTEAFF
TRBJ1-1,-,-,16,TRBV9,TGTGCCAGCAGCGTAGCTTGGGGGGGTGGGAACACTGAAGCTTTCTTT,CASSVAWGGGNTEAFF
TRBJ2-5,-,-,13,TRBV29-1,TGCAGCGCGGAGGACGGAGCCCAAGAGACCCAGTACTTC,CSAEDGAQETQYF
TRBJ2-2,TRBD1,once,16,TRBV15,TGTGCCACCAGCACCCCAGGGACAGGGGGCACCGGGGAGCTGTTTTTT,CATSTPGTGGTGELFF
TRBJ2-7,TRBD2,-,17,TRBV5-1,TGCGCCAGCAGGATTGGGCTACTAGCGGGAGACAGCCACGAGCAGTACTTC,CASRIGLLAGDSHEQYF
TRBJ2-3,-,-,14,TRBV28,TGTGCCAGCAGTCCTAGCGAGAGCACAGATACGCAGTATTTT,CASSPSESTDTQYF
TRBJ2-2,-,-,12,TRBV27,TGTGCCAGCAGGCTATACACCGGGGAGCTGTTTTTT,CASRLYTGELFF
TRBJ1-6,-,few,13,TRBV5-1,TGCGCCAGCAGCCCGAACAAGAATTCACCCCTCCACTTT,CASSPNKNSPLHF
TRBJ2-5,-,-,14,TRBV10-2,TGCGCCAGCAGAAATTGGACTATTCAAGAGACCCAGTACTTC,CASRNWTIQETQYF
TRBJ1-5,-,-,14,TRBV6-5,TGTGCCAGCAGCGCGACCGATAGCAATCAGCCCCAGCATTTT,CASSATDSNQPQHF
TRBJ1-1,TRBD1,-,11,TRBV18,TGTGCCAGCTCACTGGGACAGGGGGCTTTCTTT,CASSLGQGAFF
TRBJ1-1,TRBD1,-,15,TRBV10-2,TGCGCCAGCAGTGGGCGGACAGGCATTAACACTGAAGCTTTCTTT,CASSGRTGINTEAFF
TRBJ1-1,-,-,11,TRBV6-6,TGTGCCAGCAGTATGACAGTAAAAGCTTTCTTT,CASSMTVKAFF
TRBJ2-2,-,-,14,TRBV4-2,TGTGCCAGCAGCCAAGAGGAGGGCCCCGGGGAGCTGTTTTTT,CASSQEEGPGELFF
TRBJ2-2,-,-,16,TRBV9,TGTGCCAGCAGCGTAGAAGGAGGGCCGAACACCGGGGAGCTGTTTTTT,CASSVEGGPNTGELFF
TRBJ2-5,-,-,13,TRBV6-5,TGTGCCAGCAGTTATGGGCCCCAAGAGACCCAGTACTTC,CASSYGPQETQYF
TRBJ1-6,-,-,13,TRBV6-5,TGTGCCAGCAGACAGCTAAATAATTCACCCCTCCACTTT,CASRQLNNSPLHF
TRBJ1-2,-,-,14,TRBV6-1,TGTGCCAGCAGTGCGGCAGGGTCTAACTATGGCTACACCTTC,CASSAAGSNYGYTF
TRBJ2-6,-,-,14,TRBV19,TGTGCCAGTAGTTTCCTCTCTGGGGCCAACGTCCTGACTTTC,CASSFLSGANVLTF
TRBJ2-2,TRBD2,-,15,TRBV7-6,TGTGCCAGCAGCTCGGGACTAGGGGTAACCGGGGAGCTGTTTTTT,CASSSGLGVTGELFF
TRBJ1-5,-,-,15,TRBV19,TGTGCCAGTACTCAGGGGCTATATAGCAATCAGCCCCAGCATTTT,CASTQGLYSNQPQHF
TRBJ1-1,TRBD1,few,13,TRBV6-1,TGTGCCAGCAGGCTGGACAGGGGCCCGTTCAGTTTCTTT,CASRLDRGPFSFF
TRBJ2-7,-,-,12,TRBV6-5,TGTGCCAGCACCCAACCCCCCTACGAGCAGTACTTC,CASTQPPYEQYF
TRBJ2-7,-,-,14,TRBV7-9,TGTGCCAGCAGCTCCGCGGGGAAGGACTACGAGCAGTACTTC,CASSSAGKDYEQYF
TRBJ2-2,-,few,16,TRBV5-4,TGTGCCAGCAGCTTGGGGGGAGCAATATACACCGGGGAGCTGTTTTTT,CASSLGGAIYTGELFF
TRBJ2-2,-,-,15,TRBV4-2,TGTGCCAGCAGCCAAGTCGAACTCTCCACCGGGGAGCTGTTTTTT,CASSQVELSTGELFF